The clone carrying this TCR beta chain was detected only once. Antigen: not known. Produced via immunoSEQ multiplex PCR; TCRdb's table is partial and in-frame only. The table shows roughly 30,000 clones, with approximately 91% occurring only once. The CDR3 has 17 amino acids. V trimming: 2 bases; J trimming: 2 bases; junction bases outside the gene matches: 6. The germline V gene has CDR1 LNHDA and CDR2 SQIVND (reference sequence). The source of the sample is a study of T cells in localized non-small cell lung cancer. Findings and limits, study-wide: Heterogeneity remains possible because sequencing was limited to only one tumor region. Appearance in adjacent lung was seen for a median around 61 of the top 100 tumor clones. Greater blood T cell density accompanied longer overall survival. Clonality peaked in uninvolved adjacent lung rather than tumor.

V and J are TRBV19 and TRBJ2-3, with 11 bases that match TRBD1. The TCR was taken from a woman aged 35 to 75 with stage III lung adenocarcinoma. Here the sequenced sample was peripheral blood mononuclear cells, taken before any cancer treatment. In DNA form, the CDR3 reads TGTGCCAGTAGTATAAATTTCGGACAGGGGGCCACAGATACGCAGTATTTT. It codes for CASSINFGQGATDTQYF.